This T cell receptor beta chain was recovered during a study of monozygotic twins with inflammatory bowel disease. TCRdb reanalyzed the 5' RACE reads, giving one entry per CDR3 protein sequence and no DNA. The sample data list some 300,000 distinct CDR3 sequences. The sequenced sample consisted of blood. The clonotype was recovered from a human donor with ulcerative colitis or Crohn's disease, or a healthy co-twin of an affected twin (not recorded which).

CDR3 protein: CASSLGVTDNEKLFF. This sequence joins TRBV5-1 and TRBJ1-4. From germline, CDR1 is SGHRS and CDR2 YFSETQ. CDR3 size: 15 residues.